The present T cell receptor (beta chain) was sequenced within a study of shared clonotypes between healthy human individuals. Study-level points and caveats: Researchers sampled blood only, noting tissue repertoires likely differ. How much donors shared clonotypes was expected to be affected by sequencing depth.

CDR1 and CDR2 (germline): LGHNA, YNFKEQ. This CDR3 region has 11 residues. Trimming took off 4 bases at V and 1 base at J, with 2 bases between the two ends. The study used 80 million to 100 million PBMCs per unsorted sample for genomic DNA. Remarks on this clone: Its antigen is not known.

Only in-frame clones appear in the TCRdb table, and some are missing; sequencing was by immunoSEQ multiplex PCR. Among some 530,000 clones, approximately 82% were seen once, and the ten largest hold around 13%. The receptor comes from a woman between 35 and 50 years old in good health. Some clones in this sample may be carry-over from other donors' samples. The chain couples TRBV4-2 to TRBJ2-7; D gene uncertain. The specimen sequenced was PBMCs. The CDR3 loop reads CASSRSYEQYF. CDR3 nucleotide sequence: TGTGCCAGCAGCCGATCCTACGAGCAGTACTTC.